These 19 T cell receptor beta chains came from one sample sequenced in a study of identical twins. In TCRdb, the 5' RACE reads were re-called with MiXCR into one record per CDR3 protein. Of under 250,000 distinct CDR3 sequences listed, 6.5% to 9% are singletons. This sample was also put to use in a study of yellow fever vaccine responses in identical twins.

The sample consisted of CD8+ T cells sorted from blood. These receptors were taken from a woman aged 18-30 years in good health.

Ten or more counts support this clonotype. The chain uses TRBV21-1 and TRBJ2-6; the D call in the table, TRBD1, was not verified against the DNA. TRBV21-1 is reported as a pseudogene. The CDR3 is 15 amino acids. CDR3 sequence: CASSWRGPGANVLTF. The CDR3, as DNA: TGTGCCAGCTCCTGGAGGGGGCCTGGGGCCAACGTCCTGACTTTC.

Many counts were recorded for this clonotype. The genes are TRBV28 and TRBJ2-2; D remains ambiguous. Looked up from germline, CDR1 is MDHEN and CDR2 is SYDVKM. Trimming pared 5 bases from V and 6 bases from J, leaving 16 bases between. The CDR3 totals 15 residues. The CDR3 protein is CASSPPQLEAGELFF. CDR3 DNA sequence: TGTGCCAGCAGTCCCCCCCAGCTAGAGGCCGGGGAGCTGTTTTTT.

The genes are TRBV9 and TRBJ2-3; 9 nucleotides match TRBD2. V shed 0 bases and J 3 bases; nucleotides not matched to a gene: 11. CDR1 and CDR2 (germline): SGDLS, YYNGEE. This CDR3 comprises 18 residues. CDR3 loop: CASSVDGFSGSGTDTQYF. DNA for the CDR3: TGTGCCAGCAGCGTAGACGGATTTAGCGGGAGCGGAACAGATACGCAGTATTTT.

The table lists this clonotype with a few counts. V usage is TRBV2 and J usage is TRBJ1-1; 8 bases match TRBD1. CDR3 length equals 14 residues. The germline V gene has CDR1 SNHLY and CDR2 FYNNEI. Trimming cost V 7 bases and J 0 bases; bases outside gene matches: 4. CDR3 coding DNA: TGTGCCAGCACGGGACAGGACCTGAACACTGAAGCTTTCTTT. Encoded protein: CASTGQDLNTEAFF.

This sequence joins TRBV5-1 and TRBJ1-2, with D uncertain. This CDR3 comprises 14 residues. Trimming shortened V by 0 bases and J by 5 bases, and 11 bases separated the two germline ends. Germline V gene lookup returns CDR1 SGHRS and CDR2 YFSETQ. The CDR3 is CASSLDGEFYGYTF. The CDR3 DNA is TGCGCCAGCAGCTTGGATGGGGAGTTTTATGGCTACACCTTC.

The sample holds a few counts of this clonotype. The rearrangement uses TRBV27 and TRBJ2-1; the match to TRBD1 covers 9 bases. After removal of 4 bases from V and 8 bases from J, the junction contained 9 bases not matched to a gene. Germline V gene sequence: CDR1 MNHEY, CDR2 SMNVEV (reference sequence). CDR3 length: 15 residues. The CDR3 protein is CASSSGSRTGDEQFF. CDR3 sequence (DNA): TGTGCCAGCAGTTCCGGATCTAGGACAGGGGATGAGCAGTTCTTC.

V and J are TRBV20-1 and TRBJ2-1, with unresolved D. Trimming removed 3 bases at V and 3 bases at J, with 9 bases between. This CDR3 comprises 13 residues. Germline-derived CDR1 and CDR2 are DFQATT and SNEGSKA (reference sequence). CDR3 sequence: CSASMRNYNEQFF. CDR3 sequence (DNA): TGCAGTGCTAGTATGCGGAACTACAATGAGCAGTTCTTC.

This clonotype occurred many times. The J gene is TRBJ2-1, the V gene TRBV11-2; 7 bases align to TRBD1. Per germline, CDR1 SGHAT and CDR2 FQNNGV. This CDR3 region has 15 residues. V dropped 5 bases and J dropped 7; count of bases not matched to a gene: 11. Here the CDR3 DNA reads TGTGCCAGCAGCCCGACAGGGTATGGATGGAATGAGCAGTTCTTC. This codes for CASSPTGYGWNEQFF.

As to this clonotype: The junction shows a germline mismatch at one end, possibly a read error. The V gene is TRBV20-1, the J gene TRBJ2-7; 7 positions match TRBD1. CDR3 length: 16 amino acids. Germline loops: CDR1 DFQATT, CDR2 SNEGSKA (reference sequence). CDR3 region: CCASSTGTVVSYEQYF. The DNA for the CDR3 is TGCTGTGCTAGTTCCACCGGGACAGTAGTCTCCTACGAGCAGTACTTC.

The table lists this clonotype with many counts. V gene TRBV13 combines with J gene TRBJ1-3, with 8 bases matching TRBD1. Germline CDR1 is PRHDT and CDR2 is FYEKMQ (reference sequence). V was pared by 1 base and J by 0 bases, with 5 bases of the junction left unmatched. This CDR3 has 17 amino acids. The CDR3 DNA is TGTGCCAGCAGCTTAGACGGCGACAGGGGCTCTGGAAACACCATATATTTT. Translation gives CASSLDGDRGSGNTIYF.

This clonotype was counted only a few times. This chain connects TRBV7-9 to TRBJ2-7; 11 bases fit TRBD1. Germline CDR1 and CDR2: SEHNR and FQNEAQ (reference sequence). Trimming removed 2 bases from V and 6 bases from J; junction bases left unmatched: 6. The CDR3 consists of 15 residues. CDR3 in amino acids: CASSLLGGQGAEQYF. CDR3 in DNA: TGTGCCAGCAGCTTATTGGGCGGACAGGGGGCCGAGCAGTACTTC.

This clonotype turned up a few times. The chain couples TRBV4-2 to TRBJ1-4, with 8 bases that match TRBD1. Losses at the gene ends were 3 bases for V and 3 bases for J; bases not matched to a gene: 3. The CDR3 loop spans 15 amino acids. Germline loops: CDR1 LGHNA, CDR2 YNFKEQ. The CDR3 loop is CASSHQTGANEKLFF. The CDR3 region has the DNA TGTGCCAGCAGCCACCAGACAGGGGCTAATGAAAAACTGTTTTTT.

This clonotype was found many times. The chain couples TRBV2 to TRBJ2-1; TRBD1 matches 8 bases. This CDR3 is built from 17 residues. Germline loops: CDR1 SNHLY, CDR2 FYNNEI. V gave up 2 bases and J gave up 8 bases; unmatched junction bases: 14. The CDR3 loop is CASSELGTGSGYHEQFF. CDR3 nucleotide sequence: TGTGCCAGCAGTGAACTCGGGACAGGCAGTGGGTATCATGAGCAGTTCTTC.

The genes are TRBV15 and TRBJ2-1; 10 bases match TRBD1. The CDR3 loop spans 19 amino acids. Germline-derived CDR1 and CDR2 are LNHNV and YYDKDF (reference sequence). The trim removed 5 bases at V and 2 bases at J, leaving 15 bases unmatched. The CDR3 nucleotides read TGTGCCACCAGCCGCTTTGGACAGGGGGTCCTACATACCTACAATGAGCAGTTCTTC. Protein: CATSRFGQGVLHTYNEQFF. Complete variable domain (other parts from reference TRBV15 and TRBJ2-1): DAMVIQNPRYQVTQFGKPVTLSCSQTLNHNVMYWYQQKSSQAPKLLFHYYDKDFNNEADTPDNFQSRRPNTSFCFLDIRSPGLGDTAMYLCATSRFGQGVLHTYNEQFFGPGTRLTVL.

This sequence joins TRBV5-6 and TRBJ2-1; D unclear. The CDR3 spans 15 residues. In germline, CDR1 is SGHDT, CDR2 YYEEEE. Deletions cut 2 bases from V and 6 bases from J, with 15 bases between. For the CDR3, the DNA is TGTGCCAGCAGCTTTAGTGAGTTACTCCCCAATGAGCAGTTCTTC. Protein sequence: CASSFSELLPNEQFF.

This clonotype has at least ten counts. V usage is TRBV28 and J usage is TRBJ1-3, with unresolved D. The CDR3 length is 13 residues. Germline V gene sequence: CDR1 MDHEN, CDR2 SYDVKM. Trimming left V 6 bases short and J 0 bases short, with 6 bases between. In DNA, the CDR3 is TGTGCCAGCAGGACGAGCTCTGGAAACACCATATATTTT. This encodes CASRTSSGNTIYF.

The sample holds a few counts of this clonotype. The chain uses TRBV29-1 and TRBJ2-3; 8 positions agree with TRBD2. Germline CDR1 SQVTM, CDR2 ANQGSEA. The CDR3 sequence is 13 residues long. V shed 7 bases and J 4 bases; nucleotides not matched to a gene: 7. The CDR3 here is CSASGGSADTQYF. The CDR3 region has the DNA TGCAGCGCCTCGGGGGGGAGCGCAGATACGCAGTATTTT.

There are a few counts of this clonotype. V and J are TRBV3-1 and TRBJ2-5; 7 bases are a match to TRBD2. The junction had 6 bases not matched to a gene; V was cut back by 0 bases and J by 5 bases. Germline V gene sequence: CDR1 LGHDT, CDR2 YNNKEL (reference sequence). This CDR3 has 15 amino acids. CDR3 coding DNA: TGTGCCAGCAGCCAAGACCCGACTAGCTATGAGACCCAGTACTTC. Its translation is CASSQDPTSYETQYF.

In its sample, this clonotype was seen many times. The gene calls are TRBV27 and TRBJ2-7; TRBD2 might be the D (6 bases). Germline V CDR1 and CDR2: MNHEY, SMNVEV (reference sequence). The CDR3 runs 13 residues. V was clipped by 0 bases and J by 6 bases, with 9 bases between them. The CDR3 sequence: CASSLSSGGEQYF. The CDR3 nucleotides are TGTGCCAGCAGTTTATCGTCCGGGGGCGAGCAGTACTTC.